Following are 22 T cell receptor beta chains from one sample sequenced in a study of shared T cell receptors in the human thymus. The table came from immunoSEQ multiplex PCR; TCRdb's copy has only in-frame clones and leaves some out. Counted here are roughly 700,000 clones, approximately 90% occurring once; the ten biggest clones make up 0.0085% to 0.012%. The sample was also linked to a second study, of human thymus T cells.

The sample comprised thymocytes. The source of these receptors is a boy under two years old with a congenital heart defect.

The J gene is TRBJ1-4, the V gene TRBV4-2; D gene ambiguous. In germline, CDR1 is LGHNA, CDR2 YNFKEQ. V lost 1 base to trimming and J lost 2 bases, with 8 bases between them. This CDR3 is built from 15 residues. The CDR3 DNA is TGTGCCAGCAGCCAAGGTCGGTGGACTAATGAAAAACTGTTTTTT. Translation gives CASSQGRWTNEKLFF.

CDR3 sequence reads: CASSSPTSELHNEQFF. In nucleotides, the CDR3 is TGTGCCAGCAGCTCCCCGACTAGCGAGCTTCACAATGAGCAGTTCTTC. The J gene is TRBJ2-1, the V gene TRBV11-2; 8 bases agree with TRBD2. Unmatched junction bases numbered 10, after V lost 4 bases and J lost 5 bases. This CDR3 region has 16 residues. The V gene's germline CDR1 is SGHAT and CDR2 FQNNGV.

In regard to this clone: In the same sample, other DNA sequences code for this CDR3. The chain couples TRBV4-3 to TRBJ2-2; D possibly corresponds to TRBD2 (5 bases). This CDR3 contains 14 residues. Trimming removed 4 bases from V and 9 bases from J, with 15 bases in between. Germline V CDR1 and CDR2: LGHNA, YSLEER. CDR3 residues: CASSREPSIRELFF. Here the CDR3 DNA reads TGCGCCAGCAGCCGGGAGCCTAGCATAAGGGAGCTGTTTTTT.

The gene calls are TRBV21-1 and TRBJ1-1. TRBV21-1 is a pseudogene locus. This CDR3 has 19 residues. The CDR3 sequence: CASSKERGGSGSWDTEAFF. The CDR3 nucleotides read TGTGCCAGCAGCAAAGAAAGGGGGGGGTCAGGGAGCTGGGACACTGAAGCTTTCTTT.

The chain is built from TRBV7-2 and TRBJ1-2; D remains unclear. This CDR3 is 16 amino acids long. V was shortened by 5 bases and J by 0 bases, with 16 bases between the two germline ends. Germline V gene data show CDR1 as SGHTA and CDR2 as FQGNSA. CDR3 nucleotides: TGTGCCAGCAGCCCCGGGCGGGTTCCTTCTAACTATGGCTACACCTTC. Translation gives CASSPGRVPSNYGYTF.

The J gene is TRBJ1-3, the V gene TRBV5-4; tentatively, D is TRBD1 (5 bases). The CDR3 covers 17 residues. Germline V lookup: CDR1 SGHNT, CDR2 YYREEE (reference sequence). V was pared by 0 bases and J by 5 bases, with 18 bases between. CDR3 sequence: CASSLGAGPRERNTIYF. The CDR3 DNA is TGTGCCAGCAGCTTGGGAGCGGGGCCCCGGGAGCGAAACACCATATATTTT.

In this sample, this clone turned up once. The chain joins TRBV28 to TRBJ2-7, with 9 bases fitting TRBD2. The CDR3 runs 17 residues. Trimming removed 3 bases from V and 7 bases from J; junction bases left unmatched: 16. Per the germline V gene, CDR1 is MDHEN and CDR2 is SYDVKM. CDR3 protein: CASSFRPMREGAWEQYF. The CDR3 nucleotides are TGTGCCAGCAGTTTCCGCCCAATGCGGGAGGGGGCCTGGGAGCAGTACTTC.

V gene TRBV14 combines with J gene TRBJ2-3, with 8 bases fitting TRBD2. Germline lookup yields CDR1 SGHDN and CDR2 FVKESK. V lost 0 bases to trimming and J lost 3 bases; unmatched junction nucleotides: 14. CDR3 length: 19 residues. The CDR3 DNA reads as TGTGCCAGCAGCCAAGATGGGCCCCCAGCGGGAGATGGTACAGATACGCAGTATTTT. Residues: CASSQDGPPAGDGTDTQYF. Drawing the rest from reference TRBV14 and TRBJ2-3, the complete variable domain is EAGVTQFPSHSVIEKGQTVTLRCDPISGHDNLYWYRRVMGKEIKFLLHFVKESKQDESGMPNNRFLAERTGGTYSTLKVQPAELEDSGVYFCASSQDGPPAGDGTDTQYFGPGTRLTVL.

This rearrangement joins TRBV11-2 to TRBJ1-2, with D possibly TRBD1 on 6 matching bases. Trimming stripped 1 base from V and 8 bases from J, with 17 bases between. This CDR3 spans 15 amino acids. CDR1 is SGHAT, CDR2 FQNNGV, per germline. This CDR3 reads CASSLADRRRGGYTF. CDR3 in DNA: TGTGCCAGCAGCTTAGCCGACAGGAGAAGAGGCGGCTACACCTTC.

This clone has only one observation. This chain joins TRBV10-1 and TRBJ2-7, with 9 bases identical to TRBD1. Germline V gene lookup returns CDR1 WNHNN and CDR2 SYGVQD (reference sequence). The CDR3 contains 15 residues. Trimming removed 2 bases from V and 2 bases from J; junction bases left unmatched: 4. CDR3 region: CASSEDGTGPYEQYF. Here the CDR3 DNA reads TGCGCCAGCAGTGAGGACGGGACAGGGCCCTACGAGCAGTACTTC.

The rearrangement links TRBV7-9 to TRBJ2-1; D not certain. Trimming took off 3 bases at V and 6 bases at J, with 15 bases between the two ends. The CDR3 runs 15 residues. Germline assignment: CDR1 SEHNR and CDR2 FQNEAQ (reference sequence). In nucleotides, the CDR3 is TGTGCCAGCAGCTTTGGTGCAGGCCCCCCCAATGAGCAGTTCTTC. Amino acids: CASSFGAGPPNEQFF.

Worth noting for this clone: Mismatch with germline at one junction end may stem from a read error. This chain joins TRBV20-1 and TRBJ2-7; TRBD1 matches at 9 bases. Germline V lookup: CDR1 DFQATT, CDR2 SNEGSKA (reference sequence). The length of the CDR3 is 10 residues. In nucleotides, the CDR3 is TGCAGTGTATCACCGGGACAGGGTAGCTTC. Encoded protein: CSVSPGQGSF.

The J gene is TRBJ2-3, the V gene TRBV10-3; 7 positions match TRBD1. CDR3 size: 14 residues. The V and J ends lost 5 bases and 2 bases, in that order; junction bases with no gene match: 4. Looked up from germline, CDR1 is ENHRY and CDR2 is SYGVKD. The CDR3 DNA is TGTGCCATCAGTTCCGGGACAGACACAGATACGCAGTATTTT. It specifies CAISSGTDTDTQYF.

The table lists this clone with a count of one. DNA of the CDR3: TGTGCCAGCAGCCCCTCAGGTGTAGCCAAAAACATTCAGTACTTC. This translates into CASSPSGVAKNIQYF. J is TRBJ2-4 and V is TRBV27; D is unresolved. The CDR3 length is 15 residues. Germline assignment: CDR1 MNHEY and CDR2 SMNVEV (reference sequence). V gave up 6 bases and J gave up 0 bases, with 12 bases separating them.

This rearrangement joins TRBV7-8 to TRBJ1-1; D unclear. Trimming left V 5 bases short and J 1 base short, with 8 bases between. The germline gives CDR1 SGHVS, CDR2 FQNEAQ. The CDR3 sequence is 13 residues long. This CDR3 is CASSGSGNTEAFF. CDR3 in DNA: TGTGCCAGCAGCGGATCAGGGAACACTGAAGCTTTCTTT.

The CDR3 region has the DNA TGTGCCTGGATGGCAGGGGATGGTGAAGGGGGGGCCAACGTCCTGACTTTC. Its translation is CAWMAGDGEGGANVLTF. This chain uses TRBV30 with TRBJ2-6; tentative D call: TRBD1 (6 bases). The CDR3 sequence is 17 residues long. Deletions cut 4 bases from V and 4 bases from J, with 20 bases between. Germline lookup yields CDR1 GTSNPN and CDR2 SVGIG (reference sequence).

The CDR3 coding sequence is TGTGCCAGCAGCGTAAGGGCTAGCGGCCACCTGGATACGCAGTATTTT. Protein product: CASSVRASGHLDTQYF. The chain is built from TRBV9 and TRBJ2-3; 7 bases are a match to TRBD2. V shed 1 base, J shed 6 bases, and the junction held 11 bases outside the gene matches. Per the germline V gene, CDR1 is SGDLS and CDR2 is YYNGEE. This CDR3 is built from 16 residues.

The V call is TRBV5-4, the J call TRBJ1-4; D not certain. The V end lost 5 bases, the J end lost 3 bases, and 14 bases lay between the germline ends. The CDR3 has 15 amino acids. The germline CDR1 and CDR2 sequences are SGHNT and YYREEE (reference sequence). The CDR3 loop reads CASSLEAGPNEKLFF. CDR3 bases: TGTGCCAGCAGTCTGGAGGCAGGCCCTAATGAAAAACTGTTTTTT.

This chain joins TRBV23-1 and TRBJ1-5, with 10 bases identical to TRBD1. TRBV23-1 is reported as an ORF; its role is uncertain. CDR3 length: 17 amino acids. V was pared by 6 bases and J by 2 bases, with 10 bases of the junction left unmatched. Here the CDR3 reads CASSHQDRGQGNQPQHF. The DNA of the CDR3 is TGCGCCAGCAGCCATCAAGACAGGGGGCAAGGCAATCAGCCCCAGCATTTT.

In nucleotides, the CDR3 is TGTGCCAGCAGTGATTTGGGCAGGGCAACTAATGAAAAACTGTTTTTT. As protein: CASSDLGRATNEKLFF. The genes are TRBV25-1 and TRBJ1-4, with TRBD1 as a possible D gene (5 bases). Germline assignment: CDR1 MGHDK and CDR2 SYGVNS. With 3 bases removed from V and 0 bases from J, the gap between germline ends came to 11 bases. The CDR3 loop spans 16 amino acids.

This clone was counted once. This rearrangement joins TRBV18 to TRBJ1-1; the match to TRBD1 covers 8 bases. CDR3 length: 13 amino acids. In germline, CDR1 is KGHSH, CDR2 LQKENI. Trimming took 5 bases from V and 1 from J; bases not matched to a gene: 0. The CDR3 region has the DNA TGTGCCAGCTCAGGACAGGGGAACACTGAAGCTTTCTTT. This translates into CASSGQGNTEAFF.

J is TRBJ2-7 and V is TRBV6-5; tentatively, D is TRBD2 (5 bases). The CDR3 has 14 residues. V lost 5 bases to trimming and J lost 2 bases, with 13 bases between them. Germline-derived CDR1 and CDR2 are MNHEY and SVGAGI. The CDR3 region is CASSGGAEAYEQYF. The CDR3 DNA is TGTGCCAGCAGTGGAGGAGCGGAAGCCTACGAGCAGTACTTC.